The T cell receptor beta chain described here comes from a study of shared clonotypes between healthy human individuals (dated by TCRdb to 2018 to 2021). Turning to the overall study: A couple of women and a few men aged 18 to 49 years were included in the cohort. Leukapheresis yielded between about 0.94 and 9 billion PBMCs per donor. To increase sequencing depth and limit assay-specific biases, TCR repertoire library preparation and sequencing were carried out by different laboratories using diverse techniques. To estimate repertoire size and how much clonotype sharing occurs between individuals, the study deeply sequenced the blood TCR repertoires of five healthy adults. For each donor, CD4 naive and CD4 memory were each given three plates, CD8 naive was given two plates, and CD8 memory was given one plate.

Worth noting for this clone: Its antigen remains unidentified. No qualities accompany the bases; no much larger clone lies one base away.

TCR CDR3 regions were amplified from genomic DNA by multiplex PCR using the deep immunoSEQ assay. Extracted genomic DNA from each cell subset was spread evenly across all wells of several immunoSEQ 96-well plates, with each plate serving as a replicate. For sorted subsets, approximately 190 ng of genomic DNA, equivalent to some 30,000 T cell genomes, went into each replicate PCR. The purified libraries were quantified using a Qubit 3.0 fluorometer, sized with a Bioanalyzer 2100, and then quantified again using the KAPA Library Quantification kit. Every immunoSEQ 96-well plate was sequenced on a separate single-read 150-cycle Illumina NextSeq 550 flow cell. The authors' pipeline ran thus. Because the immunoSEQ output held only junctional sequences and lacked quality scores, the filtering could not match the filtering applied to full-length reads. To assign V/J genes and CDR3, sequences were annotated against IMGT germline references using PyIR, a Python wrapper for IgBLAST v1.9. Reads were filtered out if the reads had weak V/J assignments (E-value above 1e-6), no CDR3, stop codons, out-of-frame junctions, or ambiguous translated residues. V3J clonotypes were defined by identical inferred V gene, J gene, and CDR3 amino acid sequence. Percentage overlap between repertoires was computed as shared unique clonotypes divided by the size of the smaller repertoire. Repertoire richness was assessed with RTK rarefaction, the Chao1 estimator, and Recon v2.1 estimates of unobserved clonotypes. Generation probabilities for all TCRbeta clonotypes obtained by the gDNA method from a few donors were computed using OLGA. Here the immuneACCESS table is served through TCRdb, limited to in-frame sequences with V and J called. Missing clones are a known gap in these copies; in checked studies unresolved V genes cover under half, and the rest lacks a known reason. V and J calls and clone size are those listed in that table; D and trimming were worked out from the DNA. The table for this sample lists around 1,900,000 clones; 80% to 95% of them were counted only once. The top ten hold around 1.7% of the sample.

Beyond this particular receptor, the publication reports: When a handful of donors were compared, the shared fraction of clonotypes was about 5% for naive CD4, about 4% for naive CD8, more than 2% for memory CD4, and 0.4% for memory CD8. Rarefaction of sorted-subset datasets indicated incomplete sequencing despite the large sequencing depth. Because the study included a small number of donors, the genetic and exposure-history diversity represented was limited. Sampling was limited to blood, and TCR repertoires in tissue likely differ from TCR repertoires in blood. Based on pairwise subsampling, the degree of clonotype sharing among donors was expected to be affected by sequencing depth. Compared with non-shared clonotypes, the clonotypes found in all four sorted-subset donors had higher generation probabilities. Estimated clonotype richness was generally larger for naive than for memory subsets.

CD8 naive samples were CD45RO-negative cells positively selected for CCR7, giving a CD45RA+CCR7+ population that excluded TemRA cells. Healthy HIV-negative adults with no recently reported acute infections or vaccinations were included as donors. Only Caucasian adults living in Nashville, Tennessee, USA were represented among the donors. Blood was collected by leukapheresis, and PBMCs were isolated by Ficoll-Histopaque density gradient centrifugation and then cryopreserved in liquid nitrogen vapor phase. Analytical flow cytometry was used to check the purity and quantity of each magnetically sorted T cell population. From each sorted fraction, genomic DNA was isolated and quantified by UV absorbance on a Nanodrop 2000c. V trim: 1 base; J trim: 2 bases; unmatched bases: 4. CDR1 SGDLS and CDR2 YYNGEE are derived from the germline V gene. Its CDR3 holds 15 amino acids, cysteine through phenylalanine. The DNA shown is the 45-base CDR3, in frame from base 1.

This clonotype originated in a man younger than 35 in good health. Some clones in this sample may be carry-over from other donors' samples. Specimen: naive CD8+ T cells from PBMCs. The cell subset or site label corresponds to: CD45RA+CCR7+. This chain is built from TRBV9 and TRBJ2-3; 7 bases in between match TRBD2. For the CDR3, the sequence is CASSVRGDDTDTQYF. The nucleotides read TGTGCCAGCAGCGTACGGGGGGACGACACAGATACGCAGTATTTT.